This T cell receptor (beta chain) was recovered during a study of blood T cell repertoires in COVID-19. Whole-study context: Acute and convalescent COVID-19 specimens originated in the United States, Italy and Spain. PBMCs, B-cell-depleted T cells, or T cells were the source of the cDNA or gDNA that made up the material.

In the authors' methods: Estimation of nucleated cell counts relied on the amplification of reference gene primers. Method: immunoSEQ multiplex PCR; TCRdb's copy keeps in-frame clones and lacks some. That table gives V, J and clone size, and the DNA gave D and trimming. In the table there are roughly 150,000 clones, about four fifths of which are singletons. Germline V CDR1 and CDR2: PRHDT, FYEKMQ (reference sequence). V was trimmed by 0 bases and J by 4 bases, leaving 4 bases between them. The CDR3 is 13 amino acids. The sequence came from a woman at least 80 years old with acute or convalescent COVID-19. The sample comprised peripheral blood. This rearrangement joins TRBV13 to TRBJ2-1; D is unresolved. The CDR3: CASSLGAYNEQFF. Written as DNA, the CDR3 is TGTGCCAGCAGCTTAGGGGCTTACAATGAGCAGTTCTTC.